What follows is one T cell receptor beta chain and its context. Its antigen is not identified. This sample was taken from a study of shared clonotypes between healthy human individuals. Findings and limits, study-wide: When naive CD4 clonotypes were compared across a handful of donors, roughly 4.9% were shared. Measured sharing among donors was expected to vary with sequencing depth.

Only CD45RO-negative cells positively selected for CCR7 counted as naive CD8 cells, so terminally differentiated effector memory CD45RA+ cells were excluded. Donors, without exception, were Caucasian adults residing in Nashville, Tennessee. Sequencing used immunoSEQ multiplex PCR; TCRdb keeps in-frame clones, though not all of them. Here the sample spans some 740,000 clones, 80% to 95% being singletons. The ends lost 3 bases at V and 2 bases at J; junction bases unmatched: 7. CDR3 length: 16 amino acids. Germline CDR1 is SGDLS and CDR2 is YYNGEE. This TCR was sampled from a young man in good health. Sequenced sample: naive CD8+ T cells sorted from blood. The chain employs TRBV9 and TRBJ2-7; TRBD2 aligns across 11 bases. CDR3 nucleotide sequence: TGTGCCAGCAGCGGATCGCAGACTAGCGGGGCCTACGAGCAGTACTTC. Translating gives CASSGSQTSGAYEQYF.